This T cell receptor beta chain stems from a study of Graves' ophthalmopathy and Graves' hyperthyroidism. Study results and caveats: Thyroid clonotypes that were expanded above 0.001 frequency mostly also appeared in blood.

Patients were excluded if they had other autoimmune diseases or uncontrolled infections, and likewise if pregnancy or lactation applied. The V and J ends lost 6 bases and 4 bases, in that order; junction bases with no gene match: 7. The CDR3 spans 13 residues. Per germline, CDR1 DFQATT and CDR2 SNEGSKA (reference sequence). As regards this clonotype: The antigen is not known.

The TCR beta CDR3 regions underwent amplification from RNA transcripts. First-round RT-PCR employed HTBI primers, with a second-round multiplex PCR after it. TCRdb re-analysed the multiplex PCR reads in MiXCR, keeping a single row per CDR3 protein. Seen here are some 1.1 million distinct CDR3 sequences, 35% to 40% observed once, and the top ten hold over 8.5%. The rearrangement joins TRBV20-1 to TRBJ2-5, with TRBD2 identical over 8 bases. Sequencing used peripheral blood or thyroid tissue (not recorded which). This clonotype was sampled from an adult man with Graves' hyperthyroidism. CDR3 protein: CSAESGSRETQYF. The CDR3 coding sequence is TGCAGTGCAGAAAGCGGGAGCAGAGAGACCCAGTACTTC.